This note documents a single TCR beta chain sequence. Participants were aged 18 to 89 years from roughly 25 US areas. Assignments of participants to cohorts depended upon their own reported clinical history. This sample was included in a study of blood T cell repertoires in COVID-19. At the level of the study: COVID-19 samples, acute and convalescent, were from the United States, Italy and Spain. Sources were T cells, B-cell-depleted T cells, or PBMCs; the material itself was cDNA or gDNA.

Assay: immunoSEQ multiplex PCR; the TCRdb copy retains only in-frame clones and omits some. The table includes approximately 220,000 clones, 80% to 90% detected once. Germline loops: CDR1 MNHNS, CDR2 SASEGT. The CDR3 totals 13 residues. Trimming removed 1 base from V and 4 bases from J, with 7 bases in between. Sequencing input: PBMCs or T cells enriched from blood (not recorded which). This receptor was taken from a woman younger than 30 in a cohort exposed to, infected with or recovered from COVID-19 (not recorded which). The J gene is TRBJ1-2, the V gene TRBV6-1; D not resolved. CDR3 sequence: CASSEGRIYGYTF. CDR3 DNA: TGTGCCAGCAGTGAAGGGCGGATCTATGGCTACACCTTC.